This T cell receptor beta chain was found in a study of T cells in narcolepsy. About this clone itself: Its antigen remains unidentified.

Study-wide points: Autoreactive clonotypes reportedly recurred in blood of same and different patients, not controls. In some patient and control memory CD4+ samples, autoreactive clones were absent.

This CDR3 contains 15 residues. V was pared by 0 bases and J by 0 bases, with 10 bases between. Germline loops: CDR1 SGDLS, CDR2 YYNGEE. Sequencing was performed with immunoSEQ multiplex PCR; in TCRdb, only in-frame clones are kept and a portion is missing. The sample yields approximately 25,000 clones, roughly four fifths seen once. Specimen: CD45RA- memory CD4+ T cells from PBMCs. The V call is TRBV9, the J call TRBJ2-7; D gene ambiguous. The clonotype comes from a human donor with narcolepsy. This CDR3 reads CASSVGQIDSYEQYF. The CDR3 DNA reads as TGTGCCAGCAGCGTAGGGCAGATAGACTCCTACGAGCAGTACTTC.